This T cell receptor beta chain was sequenced for a study of cytomegalovirus exposure and HLA in healthy donors. Study-wide background: The Caucasian-associated ancestry cluster held more than 80% of around 380 genotyped donors.

Germline CDR1 and CDR2: MGHDK and SYGVNS. The V gene end was trimmed by 5 bases and the J gene end by 3 bases; junction bases not matched to a gene: 11. CDR3 length: 16 amino acids. As regards this clone: Its antigen is undetermined.

Study-level points and caveats: Later analysis revealed greater clonal expansion in HLA-associated TCR beta chains than in equally common others. Some 16,000 TCR beta sequences were associated with HLA alleles at 0.05 false discovery rate in a later analysis.

Primers included in the PCR were 60 Vbeta and 13 Jbeta primers. Clones were read by immunoSEQ multiplex PCR, and TCRdb kept only the in-frame ones, dropping some. In the table there are some 100,000 clones, under 85% of which are singletons. The specimen sequenced was PBMCs. V gene TRBV25-1 combines with J gene TRBJ2-3; 7 bases are shared with TRBD1. The receptor was derived from a woman between 40 and 50 years old in good health and CMV-seronegative. The CDR3 sequence is CASSISGTERTDTQYF. CDR3 coding DNA: TGTGCCAGCAGTATCTCCGGGACAGAAAGGACAGATACGCAGTATTTT.